This entry lists 15 T cell receptor beta chains sequenced from one sample in a study of blood T cell repertoires in COVID-19. Profiling relied on immunoSEQ multiplex PCR, and the TCRdb table lists in-frame clones only, not all of them. The table has around 120,000 clones, around 87% seen once. Sequenced sample: peripheral blood. The receptors were gathered from a woman aged 55-69 years with COVID-19, enrolled during active disease.

The chain carries TRBV7-9 and TRBJ2-3; the D gene is possibly TRBD1 (5 bases). Looked up from germline, CDR1 is SEHNR and CDR2 is FQNEAQ (reference sequence). V was cut by 5 bases and J by 2 bases, with 11 bases left in between. The CDR3 is 14 residues long. Written as DNA, the CDR3 is TGTGCCAGCAGCGTAGACAGAAACACAGATACGCAGTATTTT. Amino acid sequence: CASSVDRNTDTQYF. Full variable domain (missing parts from reference TRBV7-9 and TRBJ2-3): DTGVSQNPRHKITKRGQNVTFRCDPISEHNRLYWYRQTLGQGPEFLTYFQNEAQLEKSRLLSDRFSAERPKGSFSTLEIQRTEQGDSAMYLCASSVDRNTDTQYFGPGTRLTVL.

The chain links TRBV15 to TRBJ1-3; D call uncertain. This CDR3 has 16 residues. Trimming pared 0 bases from V and 2 bases from J, leaving 11 bases between. CDR1 LNHNV and CDR2 YYDKDF come from the germline V gene (reference sequence). The CDR3 reads CATSRDPGEAGNTIYF. In nucleotides, the CDR3 is TGTGCCACCAGCAGAGATCCCGGGGAGGCTGGAAACACCATATATTTT.

The chain carries TRBV11-1 and TRBJ2-3, with TRBD1 as a possible D gene (5 bases). The germline V gene encodes CDR1 SGHAT and CDR2 FQDESV (reference sequence). The CDR3 length is 14 residues. V lost 4 bases to trimming and J lost 3 bases, with 11 bases between them. In DNA, the CDR3 is TGTGCCAGCAGCTCAAGGGGAATAACAGATACGCAGTATTTT. It encodes CASSSRGITDTQYF.

The chain has TRBV7-2 and TRBJ1-5; 9 nucleotides align to TRBD1. Germline-derived CDR1 and CDR2 are SGHTA and FQGNSA. With V trimmed by 6 bases and J by 4 bases, 7 bases remained unmatched. This CDR3 spans 15 amino acids. The CDR3 region is CASRLDRGENQPQHF. The CDR3 nucleotides read TGTGCCAGCAGACTCGACAGGGGGGAGAATCAGCCCCAGCATTTT.

The chain couples TRBV27 to TRBJ2-3, with a tentative D call TRBD2 (6 bases). Germline V lookup: CDR1 MNHEY, CDR2 SMNVEV (reference sequence). There are 16 residues in the CDR3. Between the trimmed V and J ends, which lost 5 bases and 3 bases, there was a span of 18 bases. CDR3 in DNA: TGTGCCAGCAGTCGGACGGGGCAAGGGAGGACAGATACGCAGTATTTT. It codes for CASSRTGQGRTDTQYF.

This chain joins TRBV11-3 and TRBJ1-5; possible D gene TRBD1, 6 bases. Germline V gives CDR1 SGHNT, CDR2 YENEEA. Deletions cut 5 bases from V and 5 bases from J, with 16 bases between. This CDR3 has 15 residues. CDR3 coding DNA: TGTGCCAGCAGCCATCATACCAGGGGTCATCAGCCCCAGCATTTT. It specifies CASSHHTRGHQPQHF.

This sequence joins TRBV6-6 and TRBJ2-3, with 7 bases fitting TRBD2. This CDR3 contains 15 residues. V lost 0 bases to trimming and J lost 1 base; unmatched junction nucleotides: 1. CDR1 and CDR2 from the germline V gene are MNHNY and SVGAGI (reference sequence). In DNA form, the CDR3 reads TGTGCCAGCAGTTACTCGGGGAGGGGCACAGATACGCAGTATTTT. Translated: CASSYSGRGTDTQYF.

The rearrangement joins TRBV7-3 to TRBJ2-1, with D perhaps TRBD1 (6 bases). Per the germline V gene, CDR1 is SGHTA and CDR2 is FQGTGA. Trimming pared 0 bases from V and 8 bases from J, leaving 17 bases between. The CDR3 is made up of 16 amino acids. CDR3 nucleotides: TGTGCCAGCAGCTTAACTTTGACAGGCGTGGCCCATGAGCAGTTCTTC. Amino acid sequence: CASSLTLTGVAHEQFF.

CDR3 residues: CASSRPGTNVYNEQFF. The CDR3 DNA reads as TGCGCCAGCAGCCGTCCCGGGACTAACGTATACAATGAGCAGTTCTTC. V and J are TRBV4-1 and TRBJ2-1; TRBD2 matches at 7 bases. The germline gives CDR1 MGHRA, CDR2 YSYEKL. J gave up 4 bases and V 4 bases, and 10 bases lay outside the gene matches. The CDR3 has 16 amino acids.

This sequence joins TRBV12-3 or TRBV12-4 and TRBJ1-1; D gene ambiguous. Trimming removed 3 bases at V and 5 bases at J, with 10 bases between. The CDR3 length is 13 residues. CDR3 bases: TGTGCCAGCAGTTTGGAGGAGTTTACTGAAGCTTTCTTT. Translation: CASSLEEFTEAFF.

V usage is TRBV6-2 or TRBV6-3 and J usage is TRBJ2-1; 10 bases align to TRBD1. This CDR3 has 14 residues. The V and J ends lost 7 bases and 4 bases, in that order; junction bases with no gene match: 4. Germline assignment: CDR1 MNHEY and CDR2 SVGEGT. The CDR3 protein is CASNPGQGYNEQFF. In DNA, the CDR3 is TGTGCCAGCAACCCGGGACAGGGGTACAATGAGCAGTTCTTC.

The chain employs TRBV6-5 and TRBJ2-4; possible D gene TRBD2, 7 bases. Trimming cost V 9 bases and J 6 bases, with 12 bases left between them. The CDR3 is 12 residues long. Germline V gene sequence: CDR1 MNHEY, CDR2 SVGAGI. Here the CDR3 DNA reads TGTGCCAGTAGTAGGGGGGGAAACATTCAGTACTTC. It codes for CASSRGGNIQYF.

This sequence joins TRBV7-8 and TRBJ1-2; 9 nucleotides match TRBD1. V trimming: 3 bases; J trimming: 4 bases; junction bases outside the gene matches: 0. Germline V CDR1 and CDR2: SGHVS, FQNEAQ. This CDR3 is built from 13 residues. CDR3 coding DNA: TGTGCCAGCAGCTTGACAGGGGGCTATGGCTACACCTTC. Amino acid sequence: CASSLTGGYGYTF.

The J gene is TRBJ2-1, the V gene TRBV11-1, with 11 bases fitting TRBD2. With 4 bases clipped from V and 15 bases from J, the junction kept 11 bases outside the gene matches. Germline V gene data show CDR1 as SGHAT and CDR2 as FQDESV (reference sequence). The CDR3 runs to 14 residues. Here the CDR3 reads CASSSSGGSIVGFF. CDR3 bases: TGTGCCAGCAGCTCTAGCGGGGGGTCGATAGTAGGGTTCTTC.

V gene TRBV29-1 combines with J gene TRBJ2-7; D is ambiguous. This CDR3 spans 13 amino acids. Germline V CDR1 and CDR2: SQVTM, ANQGSEA. V was cut by 1 base and J by 2 bases, with 9 bases left in between. CDR3 in amino acids: CSVEAPVTYEQYF. The DNA of the CDR3 is TGCAGCGTTGAAGCTCCGGTAACCTACGAGCAGTACTTC.